This TCR beta chain was sequenced during a study of response to subunit inactivated influenza vaccine. Study conclusions and caveats: The authors put forward the suggestion that each seasonal influenza vaccination may bring in only a limited number of new T cells.

TCRdb passed the RT-PCR reads through MiXCR, listing each CDR3 protein once. The table includes hundreds of thousands of distinct CDR3 sequences, approximately 14% detected once. This clonotype came up a few times. Its antigen is currently unknown. The junction had 7 bases not matched to a gene; V was cut back by 5 bases and J by 7 bases. The CDR3 contains 15 residues. In germline, CDR1 is MNHNS, CDR2 SASEGT. The sample was PBMCs from blood, taken 14 to 15 days before vaccination. The source is a man aged 50-59 years who received an inactivated influenza vaccine. The chain is built from TRBV6-1 and TRBJ2-2, with TRBD1 matching over 10 bases. Here the CDR3 DNA reads TGTGCCAGCAGTCTGGACAGGGGGGGAGACGGGGAGCTGTTTTTT. It specifies CASSLDRGGDGELFF.